Listed below are T cell receptor beta chains from one sample, sequenced in a study of blood T cell repertoires in COVID-19. Sequenced by immunoSEQ multiplex PCR; TCRdb stores in-frame clones only, minus some. The data hold some 78,000 clones, with 84% observed a single time. The sequenced sample was peripheral blood. These receptors were collected from a man in his fifties or sixties with acute or convalescent COVID-19. The CDR3 runs from the conserved cysteine through the conserved F or W.

>14|TRBJ2-2|TRBV7-9
CASTRNDRSGELFF
>15|TRBJ2-7|TRBV7-2
CASSLVQGSIYEQYF
>22|TRBJ1-1|TRBV7-8
CASSPTILGGFPNATKNTEAFF
>12|TRBJ1-5|TRBV7-2
CASSSPGQPQHF
>14|TRBJ2-7|TRBV4-1
CASSPGLAGREQYF
>17|TRBJ2-7|TRBV6-2/TRBV6-3
CASSYSKGGGASYEQYF
>14|TRBJ1-3|TRBV5-1
CASSQGFSGNTIYF
>15|TRBJ2-5|TRBV7-8
CASSSRLAGVETQYF
>13|TRBJ1-6|TRBV12-3/TRBV12-4
CASVSGGDSPLHF
>15|TRBJ2-2|TRBV24-1
CATSHAGGRTGELFF
>14|TRBJ1-1|TRBV4-3
CASSQERGLTEAFF
>16|TRBJ1-1|TRBV6-1
CASSERRQGGYTEAFF
>16|TRBJ2-3|TRBV30
CAWSVPGQTSTDTQYF
>17|TRBJ2-3|TRBV7-2
CASSLTFSGSVSDTQYF
>17|TRBJ2-1|TRBV6-6
CASSRAAGLAAYNEQFF
>12|TRBJ2-1|TRBV5-4
CASSLGDNEQFF
>15|TRBJ2-5|TRBV30
CAWSRAGGYQETQYF
>16|TRBJ2-7|TRBV2
CASREYPGPKQYEQYF
>15|TRBJ2-1|TRBV4-3
CASSRTSGGWDEQFF
>15|TRBJ2-3|TRBV2
CASSEGGGRTDTQYF
>16|TRBJ1-2|TRBV19
CASSIGGRGHPRGYTF
>11|TRBJ2-5|TRBV29-1
CSGARGETQYF
>16|TRBJ2-5|TRBV27
CASRGIRGSSQETQYF
>15|TRBJ1-6|TRBV6-5
CASSYDDRANSPLHF
>17|TRBJ1-2|TRBV18
CASSQGQGRSGEYGYTF
>12|TRBJ1-4|TRBV29-1
CSVSAVGEKLFF
>14|TRBJ2-7|TRBV9
CASSGAGTWEEQYF
>13|TRBJ2-5|TRBV24-1
CATRQGAEETQYF
>17|TRBJ2-7|TRBV24-1
CATSDGTSGRFFYEQYF
>15|TRBJ2-1|TRBV28
CASSPGLAVYNEQFF
>13|TRBJ1-2|TRBV28
CASSSRGRYGYTF
>13|TRBJ2-1|TRBV5-4
CATRRAGDNEQFF
>15|TRBJ2-1|TRBV9
CASEPFPGGDNEQFF
>15|TRBJ2-3|TRBV7-8
CASTLTGLTPDTQYF
>13|TRBJ1-2|TRBV27
CASGPAGPYGYTF
>15|TRBJ2-7|TRBV19
CASSIVGTVSYEQYF
>13|TRBJ1-3|TRBV2
CASATGAGNTIYF
>14|TRBJ2-3|TRBV9
CASSVISGADTQYF
>15|TRBJ2-1|TRBV7-3
CASSTSVPPYNEQFF
>15|TRBJ1-3|TRBV18
CASSPATVVGNTIYF
>12|TRBJ1-4|TRBV6-5
CASSYGIEKLFF
>15|TRBJ1-2|TRBV19
CASSIGLDRVAGYTF
>14|TRBJ2-7|TRBV9
CASSAGTGVYEQYF
>14|TRBJ1-1|TRBV9
CASSVGSGRTEAFF
>15|TRBJ2-5|TRBV21-1
CASSKSRDYQETQYF
>14|TRBJ1-2|TRBV10-3
CAIRKTGGDYGYTF
>15|TRBJ1-3|TRBV5-5
CASSLRGIGENTIYF
>16|TRBJ2-2|TRBV23-1
CASSQGLGRDHRGAVF
>14|TRBJ2-1|TRBV15
CATSREGLNNEQFF
>13|TRBJ2-7|TRBV6-6
CASSYSSRDSEYF
>11|TRBJ1-3|TRBV12-3/TRBV12-4
CASSKRTAIYF
>15|TRBJ1-1|TRBV5-1
CASCLGGVMNTEAFF